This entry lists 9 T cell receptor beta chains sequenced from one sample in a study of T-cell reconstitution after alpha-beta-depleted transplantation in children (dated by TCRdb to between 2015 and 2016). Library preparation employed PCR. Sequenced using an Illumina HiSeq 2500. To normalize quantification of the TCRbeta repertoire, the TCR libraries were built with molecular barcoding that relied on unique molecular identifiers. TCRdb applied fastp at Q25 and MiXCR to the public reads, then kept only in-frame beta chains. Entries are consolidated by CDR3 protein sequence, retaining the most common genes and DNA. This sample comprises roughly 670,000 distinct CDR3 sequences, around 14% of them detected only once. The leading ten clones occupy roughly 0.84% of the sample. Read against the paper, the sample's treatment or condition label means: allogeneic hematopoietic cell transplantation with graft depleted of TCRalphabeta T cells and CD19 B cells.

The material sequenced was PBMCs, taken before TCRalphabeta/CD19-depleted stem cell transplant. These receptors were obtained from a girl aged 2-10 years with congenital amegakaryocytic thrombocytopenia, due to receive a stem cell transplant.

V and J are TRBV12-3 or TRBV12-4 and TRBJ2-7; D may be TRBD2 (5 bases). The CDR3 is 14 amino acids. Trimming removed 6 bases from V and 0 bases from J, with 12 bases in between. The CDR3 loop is CASRPGRGSYEQYF. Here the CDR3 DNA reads TGTGCCAGCAGACCCGGACGGGGCTCCTACGAGCAGTACTTC.

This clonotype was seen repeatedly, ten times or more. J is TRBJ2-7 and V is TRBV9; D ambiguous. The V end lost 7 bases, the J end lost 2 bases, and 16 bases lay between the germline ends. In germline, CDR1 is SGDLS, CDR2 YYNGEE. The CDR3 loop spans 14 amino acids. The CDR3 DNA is TGTGCCAGCTCTCCTTTCGGGTCCGCCTACGAGCAGTACTTC. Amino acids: CASSPFGSAYEQYF.

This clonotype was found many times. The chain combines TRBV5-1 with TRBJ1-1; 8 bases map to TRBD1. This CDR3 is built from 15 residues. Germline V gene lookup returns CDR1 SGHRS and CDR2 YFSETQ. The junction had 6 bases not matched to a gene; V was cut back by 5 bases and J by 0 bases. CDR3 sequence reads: CASSSTGVMNTEAFF. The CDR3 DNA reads TGCGCCAGCAGTTCGACAGGGGTAATGAACACTGAAGCTTTCTTT.

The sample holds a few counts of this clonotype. The CDR3 is CSAREAWINNEQFF. In nucleotides, the CDR3 is TGCAGTGCTAGAGAGGCGTGGATTAACAATGAGCAGTTCTTC. The chain employs TRBV20-1 and TRBJ2-1; D is uncertain. V was clipped by 0 bases and J by 5 bases, with 11 bases between them. The CDR3 runs 14 residues. Germline V lookup: CDR1 DFQATT, CDR2 SNEGSKA (reference sequence).

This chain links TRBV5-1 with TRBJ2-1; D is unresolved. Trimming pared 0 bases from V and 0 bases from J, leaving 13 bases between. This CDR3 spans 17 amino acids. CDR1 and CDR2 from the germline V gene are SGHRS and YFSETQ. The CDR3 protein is CASSLEVRSSSYNEQFF. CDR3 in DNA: TGCGCCAGCAGCTTGGAGGTAAGGAGCAGCTCCTACAATGAGCAGTTCTTC.

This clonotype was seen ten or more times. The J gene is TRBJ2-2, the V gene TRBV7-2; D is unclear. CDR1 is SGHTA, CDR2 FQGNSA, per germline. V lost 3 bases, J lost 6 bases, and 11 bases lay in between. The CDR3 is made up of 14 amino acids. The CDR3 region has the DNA TGTGCCAGCAGCTTTGTATTCCTGGCCGGGGAGCTGTTTTTT. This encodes CASSFVFLAGELFF. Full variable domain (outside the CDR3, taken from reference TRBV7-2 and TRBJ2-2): GAGVSQSPSNKVTEKGKDVELRCDPISGHTALYWYRQSLGQGLEFLIYFQGNSAPDKSGLPSDRFSAERTGGSVSTLTIQRTQQEDSAVYLCASSFVFLAGELFFGEGSRLTVL.

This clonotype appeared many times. CDR3 region: CASDTGANVLTF. The CDR3 bases are TGCGCCAGCGATACGGGGGCCAACGTCCTGACTTTC. The V call is TRBV10-2, the J call TRBJ2-6; D not certain. Germline-derived CDR1 and CDR2 are WSHSY and SAAADI. CDR3 length: 12 amino acids. Trimming removed 8 bases at V and 4 bases at J, with 6 bases between.

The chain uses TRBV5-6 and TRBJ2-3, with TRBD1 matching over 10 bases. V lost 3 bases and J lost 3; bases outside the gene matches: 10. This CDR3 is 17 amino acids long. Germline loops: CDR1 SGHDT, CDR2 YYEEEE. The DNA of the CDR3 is TGTGCCAGCAGCTCGAACCGGGACAGGGGTTCGACAGATACGCAGTATTTT. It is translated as CASSSNRDRGSTDTQYF.

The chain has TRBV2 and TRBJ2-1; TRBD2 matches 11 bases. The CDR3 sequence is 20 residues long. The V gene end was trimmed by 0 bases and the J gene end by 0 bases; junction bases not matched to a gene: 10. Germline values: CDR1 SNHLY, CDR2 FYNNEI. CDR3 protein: CASSEAAPGLAERSYNEQFF. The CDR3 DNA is TGTGCCAGCAGTGAAGCGGCCCCGGGACTAGCGGAACGCTCCTACAATGAGCAGTTCTTC.